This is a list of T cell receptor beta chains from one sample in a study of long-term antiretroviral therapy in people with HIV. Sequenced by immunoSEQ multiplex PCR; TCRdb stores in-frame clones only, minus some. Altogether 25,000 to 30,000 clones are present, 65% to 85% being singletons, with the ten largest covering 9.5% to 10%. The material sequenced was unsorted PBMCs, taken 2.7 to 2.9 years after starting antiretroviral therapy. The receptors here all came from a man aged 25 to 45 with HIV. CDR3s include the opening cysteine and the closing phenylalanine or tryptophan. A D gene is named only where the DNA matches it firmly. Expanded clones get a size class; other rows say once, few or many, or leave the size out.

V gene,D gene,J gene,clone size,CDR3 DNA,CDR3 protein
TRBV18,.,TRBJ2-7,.,TGTGCCAGCTCACCCAGAGAGGGGGACGAGCAGTACTTC,CASSPREGDEQYF
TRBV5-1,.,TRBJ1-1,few,TGCGCCAGCAGCTTCGCGAGCTTGAACACTGAAGCTTTCTTT,CASSFASLNTEAFF
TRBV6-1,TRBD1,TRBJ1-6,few,TGTGCCAGCAGTGTCCGGGACAGCTATAATTCACCCCTCCACTTT,CASSVRDSYNSPLHF
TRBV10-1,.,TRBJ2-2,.,TGCGCCAGCAGTGCTAATTCACAGGGTCCTGGGGAGCTGTTTTTT,CASSANSQGPGELFF
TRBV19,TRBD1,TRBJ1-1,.,TGTGCCAGTAGGGCCTCCGACAGGGGTGACACTGAAGCTTTCTTT,CASRASDRGDTEAFF
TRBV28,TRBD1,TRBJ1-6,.,TGTGCCAGCAGTTGGGGGACAGGGGGCTCCTCACCCCTCCACTTT,CASSWGTGGSSPLHF
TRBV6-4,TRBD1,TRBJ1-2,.,TGTGCCAGCAGTGACACAGACAGGGATCCCCATGGCTACACCTTC,CASSDTDRDPHGYTF
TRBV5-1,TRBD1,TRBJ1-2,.,TGCGCCAGCGGCAGGGGGGAAGACTATGGCTACACCTTC,CASGRGEDYGYTF
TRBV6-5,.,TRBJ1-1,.,TGTGCCAGCAGTTACTCTGCAGGGGACACTGAAGCTTTCTTT,CASSYSAGDTEAFF
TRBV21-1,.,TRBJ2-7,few,TGTGCCAGGGACAGGGACCATTTGGGGGAGCAGTACTTC,CARDRDHLGEQYF
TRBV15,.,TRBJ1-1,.,TGTGCCACCAGCAGAGATCCGGGGGAGAACACTGAAGCTTTCTTT,CATSRDPGENTEAFF
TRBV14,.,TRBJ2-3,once,TGTGCCAGCAGCCAAGGTCCAGGGACGCAGTATTTT,CASSQGPGTQYF
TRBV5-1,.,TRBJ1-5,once,TGCGCCAGCAGCTTGGAGGGAACTAGCAATCAGCCCCAGCATTTT,CASSLEGTSNQPQHF
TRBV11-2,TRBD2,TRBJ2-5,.,TGTGCCAGCAGTCCAATGGTTAGCGGGGTTGAGACCCAGTACTTC,CASSPMVSGVETQYF
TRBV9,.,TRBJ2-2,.,TGTGCCAGCAGCGTAGAAGGTATTGGCCCCGGGGAGCTGTTTTTT,CASSVEGIGPGELFF
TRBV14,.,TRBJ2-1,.,TGTGCCAGCAGCCAAGGACAGGGAGGGGGCAATGAGCAGTTCTTC,CASSQGQGGGNEQFF
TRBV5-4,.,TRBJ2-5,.,TGTGCCAGCAGCGCCGCAGGGAAAGGGCGGTGGCGGGAAGAGACCCAGTACTTC,CASSAAGKGRWREETQYF
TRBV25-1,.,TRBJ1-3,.,TGTGCCAGCAGTGAATGGGGGGGAAACACCATATATTTT,CASSEWGGNTIYF
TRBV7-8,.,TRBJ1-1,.,TGTGCCAGCAGCTTAAAGGCGGGAACTGAAGCTTTCTTT,CASSLKAGTEAFF
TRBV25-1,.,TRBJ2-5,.,TGTGCCAGCAGTGAAGAGAGGGGTGGTTGGTTAGAGACCCAGTACTTC,CASSEERGGWLETQYF
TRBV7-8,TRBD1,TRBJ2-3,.,TGTGCCACCCGACAGGGTGAAAGCACAGATACGCAGTATTTT,CATRQGESTDTQYF
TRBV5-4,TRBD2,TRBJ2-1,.,TGTGCCAGCATCCGAGATGGGGGGGACTGGGGCTACAATGAGCAGTTCTTC,CASIRDGGDWGYNEQFF
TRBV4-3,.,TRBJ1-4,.,TGCGCCAGCAGCCAAACCCGGGACAATGAAAAACTGTTTTTT,CASSQTRDNEKLFF
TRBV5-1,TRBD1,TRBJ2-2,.,TGCGCCAGCAGCCCCCGGACAGGGATGAGGACCGGGGAGCTGTTTTTT,CASSPRTGMRTGELFF
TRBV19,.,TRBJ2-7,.,TGTGCCAGTAGCGTCCCCTTTAGGTCCGAGCAGTACTTC,CASSVPFRSEQYF